Included here is one T cell receptor beta chain sequence, with context. No antigen is known for it. The data originate from a study of T-cell memory formation after mild COVID-19. This CDR3 spans 13 amino acids. Looked up from germline, CDR1 is KGHDR and CDR2 is SFDVKD. V lost 3 bases to trimming and J lost 6 bases, with 10 bases between them. TCRdb independently ran MiXCR on the 5' RACE reads; one entry per CDR3 protein. Of about 130,000 distinct CDR3 sequences listed, around 6.3% were seen once; the top ten hold roughly 2%. Study-wide findings and caveats: Contracting clones from day 15 to 85 showed balanced CD4/CD8; later expanders favored CD4+. The authors left the SARS-CoV-2 specificity of second-wave clones peaking on day 37 unconfirmed.

J is TRBJ1-1 and V is TRBV24-1; the D gene is possibly TRBD1 (6 bases). Sequencing was carried out using PBMCs or a T cell subset sorted from them (not recorded which). The TCR originated in an adult woman who had mild COVID-19 (a few samples of this study predate the infection). Cell type and time point are not known. The CDR3 loop is CATSDLRGPEAFF. In DNA form, the CDR3 reads TGTGCCACCAGTGATCTCAGGGGCCCTGAAGCTTTCTTT.